The clone carrying this T cell receptor (beta chain) was counted a single time. Participant age was roughly 18 to 89 years, and participants resided in fewer than 30 US areas. The study counted Cohort 3 donors as recovered given two negative PCRs, clearance, or symptom resolution. The data originate from a study of blood T cell repertoires in COVID-19. Across the whole study: T cells, B-cell-depleted T cells, or PBMCs supplied cDNA or gDNA.

The repertoire was sequenced with immunoSEQ multiplex PCR; TCRdb's copy has only in-frame clones and lacks some. This sample has about 240,000 clones, with around 89% found just once. This TCR was recovered from a woman aged 30 to 39 who had recovered from COVID-19. The sample was PBMCs or T cells enriched from blood (not recorded which).

CDR3 bases: TGTGCCAGCAGTCCGGGGGATGGGACCTATAATTCACCCCTCCACTTT. It encodes CASSPGDGTYNSPLHF. The V gene is TRBV5-8, the J gene TRBJ1-6; D is perhaps TRBD1 (5 bases). V lost 5 bases, J lost 2 bases, and 14 bases lay in between. This CDR3 is built from 16 residues. In germline, CDR1 is SGHTS, CDR2 YDEGEE.